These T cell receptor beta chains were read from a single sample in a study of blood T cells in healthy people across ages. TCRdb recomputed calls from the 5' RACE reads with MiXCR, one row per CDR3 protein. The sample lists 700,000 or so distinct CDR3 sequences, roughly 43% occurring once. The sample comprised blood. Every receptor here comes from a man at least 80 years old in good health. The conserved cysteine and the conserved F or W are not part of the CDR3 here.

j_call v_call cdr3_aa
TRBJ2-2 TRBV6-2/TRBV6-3 ASSFLAGAIGELF
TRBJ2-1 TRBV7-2 ASSLSQGTYNEQF
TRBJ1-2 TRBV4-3 ASSQDAQTLNGYT
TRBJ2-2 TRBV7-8 ASSLLTGVTGELF
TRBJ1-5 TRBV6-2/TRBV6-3 ASTQQDQPQH
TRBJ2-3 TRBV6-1 ASSQAGGRSDTQY
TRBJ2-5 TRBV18 ASKGSRNQETQY
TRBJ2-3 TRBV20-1 SAPHRGESTDTQY
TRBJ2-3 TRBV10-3 AIRETSGIGNTQY
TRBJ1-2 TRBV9 ASNDGQGNGGYT
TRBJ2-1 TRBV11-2 ATARLVGHNEQF
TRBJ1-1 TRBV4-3 ASSQGQEYTEAF
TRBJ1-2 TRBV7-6 ASSPGSGDRGYGYT
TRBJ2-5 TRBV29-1 SVEWGAAQETQY
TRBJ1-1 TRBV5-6 ASSPSLDRATEAF
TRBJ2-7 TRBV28 ASSQTPDYEQY
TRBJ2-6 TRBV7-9 ASSGTGANVLT
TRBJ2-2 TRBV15 ATSNDRANTGELF
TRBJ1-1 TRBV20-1 SARDGRQGAYTEAF
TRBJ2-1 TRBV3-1 ASSLFRGALDNEQF
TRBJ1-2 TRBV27 ASSLTGTGVSGYT
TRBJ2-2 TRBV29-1 SVEKLVANTGELF
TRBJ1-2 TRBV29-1 SVAPGQGPVYGYT
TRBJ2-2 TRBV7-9 ARQGANTGELF
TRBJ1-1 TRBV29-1 SVEFGAGTEAF
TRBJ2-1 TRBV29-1 SVNTPTSGSYNEQF
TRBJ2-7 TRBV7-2 ASSLGGGSLSEQY